A selection of T cell receptor beta chains follows, all from one sample in a study of T cell responses to AZD1222 COVID-19 vaccine. Measured with immunoSEQ multiplex PCR; TCRdb has only the in-frame clones, and not every one. The table records around 92,000 clones, 91% of them present only once. The material was peripheral blood, obtained on day 0 of AZD1222 vaccination. The receptors stem from an adult in good health. Each CDR3 is given with its conserved first and last residue. Each record gives: D gene, J gene, V gene, CDR3 DNA, CDR3 protein. D genes are given only for firm matches.

.,TRBJ1-2,TRBV29-1,TGCAGCGTTGAAGTTTTGGGGGGCTACACCTTC,CSVEVLGGYTF
.,TRBJ2-7,TRBV13,TGTGCCAGCAGCGCAGTCCGGGGACACATAGGCGAGCAGTACTTC,CASSAVRGHIGEQYF
TRBD2,TRBJ2-7,TRBV9,TGTGCCAGCAGCCCCGGGACTAGCGGGGGGCCCTTTTACGAGCAGTACTTC,CASSPGTSGGPFYEQYF
.,TRBJ2-7,TRBV7-2,TGTGCCAGCAGTCCCCCGGGGCGGAACTCCTACGAGCAGTACTTC,CASSPPGRNSYEQYF
.,TRBJ2-5,TRBV2,TGTGCCAGCAGGCCGGGAGCCCCAGAGACCCAGTACTTC,CASRPGAPETQYF
.,TRBJ1-5,TRBV27,TGTGCCAGCAGTTTATCAGGGGGGGGCAGTGGTAGCAATCAGCCCCAGCATTTT,CASSLSGGGSGSNQPQHF
TRBD1,TRBJ1-5,TRBV19,TGTGCCAGTAAAAGGACAGGGGGAAATCAGCCCCAGCATTTT,CASKRTGGNQPQHF
TRBD1,TRBJ1-3,TRBV2,TGTGCCAGCAGTCAATTCCATCGGACAGGGACGGGAAACACCATATATTTT,CASSQFHRTGTGNTIYF
TRBD1,TRBJ2-1,TRBV6-1,TGTGCCAGCAGTGAATATATGGGACAGAGCTCCTACAATGAGCAGTTCTTC,CASSEYMGQSSYNEQFF
.,TRBJ2-1,TRBV3-1/TRBV3-2,TGTGCCAGCAGCCAAGGCCTTAGGGGGACCTGGCTCAATGAGCAGTTCTTC,CASSQGLRGTWLNEQFF
.,TRBJ1-1,TRBV27,TGTGCCAGCAGTTTAAGGCCGCCCGGGACACCGAACACTGAAGCTTTCTTT,CASSLRPPGTPNTEAFF
.,TRBJ2-5,TRBV7-3,TGTGCCAGCAGCTTGGAAAGGACAGAGGGTTTGGAGACCCAGTACTTC,CASSLERTEGLETQYF